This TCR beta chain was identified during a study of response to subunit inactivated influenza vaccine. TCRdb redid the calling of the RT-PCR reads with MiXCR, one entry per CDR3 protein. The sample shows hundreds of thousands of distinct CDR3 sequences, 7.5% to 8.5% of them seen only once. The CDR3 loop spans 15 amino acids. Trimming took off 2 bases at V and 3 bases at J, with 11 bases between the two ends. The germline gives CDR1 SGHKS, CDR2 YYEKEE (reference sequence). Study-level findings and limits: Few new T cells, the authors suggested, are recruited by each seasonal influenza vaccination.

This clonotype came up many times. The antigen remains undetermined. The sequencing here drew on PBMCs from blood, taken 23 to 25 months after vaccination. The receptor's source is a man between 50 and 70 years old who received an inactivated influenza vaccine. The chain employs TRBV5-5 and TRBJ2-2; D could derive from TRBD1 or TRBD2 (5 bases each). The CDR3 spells CASSFEGWDTGELFF. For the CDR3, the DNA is TGTGCCAGCAGCTTTGAGGGGTGGGACACCGGGGAGCTGTTTTTT.